This TCR beta chain was profiled in a study of T cell responses to AZD1222 COVID-19 vaccine (dated by TCRdb to the early 2020s). A note on the overall study: A total of more than 230 trial participants underwent TCR sequencing, of whom nearly 210 received two doses of AZD1222 and some 25 received two doses of the MenACWY control vaccine. Trial participants were enrolled into age subgroups of 18-55, 56-69 and 70-plus years, which contained around 140, 26 and 57 TCR-sequenced participants, respectively. Broad study findings and their caveats: The 56-69-year group was small, and its depth increase did not reach significance, likely because of low power. A significant rise in spike-specific TCR breadth and depth was observed after two AZD1222 doses relative to day 0 and relative to MenACWY recipients. Participants were mostly white British, with more females than males. The authors suggested clonal diversity may have been underestimated. Reportedly, close to half of the unique spike-specific TCRs recognized epitopes lying outside the regions that are mutated in the B.1.351 and B.1.1.7 variants. The whole spike protein was spanned by vaccine-associated CD4 TCRs, and dominant responses were seen in regions 160-218 and 743-854. Conclusions about previously exposed vaccinees were limited because only a handful of AZD1222 recipients were SARS-CoV-2 seropositive at baseline. Because no samples from the day 14 peak response were available, repertoires could be characterized only after the peak T cell response.

The CDR3 has 15 amino acids, counting the end cysteine and phenylalanine. Left in the record is the CDR3 DNA by itself, 45 bases read in frame from the first base. Trimming accounts for 3 bases at V and 2 bases at J, while the number of junction bases matched to no gene is 1. Taken from the germline V gene, the CDR1 and CDR2 loops are SGHTA and FQGTGA. Worth noting for this clone: Its specific antigen is unknown. Base qualities are not recorded, but no much larger clone differs from it by a single base.

The CDR3 regions of human TCRbeta chains were analyzed by immunosequencing. Processing in the source paper ran as follows. TCRs in the repertoires were matched against a reference library of SARS-CoV-2-specific TCRs that had been generated with the MIRA antigen-specificity platform. Breadth meant the fraction of unique TCRs that were SARS-CoV-2-associated, whereas depth meant the fraction of total T cells that were SARS-CoV-2-associated. Using the MIRA data, each spike-specific TCR was assigned both to the spike region to which the TCR was reactive and to a CD4 or CD8 class. Log10-transformed breadth and depth values were compared by one-way ANOVA with Sidak's multiple comparisons tests. What TCRdb holds here is the immuneACCESS table cut down to in-frame rearrangements. Part of the clones is not present; checked against another copy, under half of the missing clones reflect an unresolved V gene, and the others are unexplained. That table is the source of V, J and clone size, and D and trimming were worked out from the DNA. This sample is represented by about 180,000 clones; 92% of them were singletons. Approximately 1.8% of the sample comes from the top ten.

The label giving this sample's time point can be read as: about 28 days (+/-7) after the second vaccine dose. AZD1222 recipients with second doses at about 4 weeks or about 12 weeks were pooled, because spike-specific TCR depth and breadth did not differ between schedules. Samples from vaccinated people were obtained from the UK trials COV001 and COV002, which included a single-blind randomized controlled phase 2/3 trial of AZD1222 (ChAdOx1 nCoV-19) in healthy adults. For TCRbeta chain sequencing, PBMC samples from trial participants were taken at day 0 and at day 28 after the second dose. The sequence came from an adult who received the AZD1222 COVID-19 vaccine. The starting material was peripheral blood, obtained 28 days after the second AZD1222 dose. The sequence links TRBV7-3 to TRBJ1-4; 9 of the junction bases match TRBD1. The CDR3 loop reads CASSLTGGTNEKLFF. The nucleotide sequence is given as TGTGCCAGCAGCTTGACAGGGGGGACTAATGAAAAACTGTTTTTT.